Below are 17 T cell receptor beta chains sequenced from a single sample in a study of siplizumab effects on memory and regulatory T cells. Measured with immunoSEQ multiplex PCR; TCRdb has only the in-frame clones, and not every one. This table has around 95,000 clones, around 92% appearing once. Sequences were obtained from CD4+ T cells sorted from blood. The receptors derive from a human donor in good health.

The V call is TRBV21-1, the J call TRBJ1-5. TRBV21-1 is deemed a pseudogene. This CDR3 contains 16 residues. CDR3 DNA sequence: TGTGCCAGCAGCGGTCGGGGGTGGGATAGCAATCAGCCCCAGCATTTT. Its protein is CASSGRGWDSNQPQHF.

The gene calls are TRBV25-1 and TRBJ1-1, with 10 bases matching TRBD1. With V trimmed by 7 bases and J by 6 bases, 8 bases remained unmatched. The CDR3 extends over 14 amino acids. Germline-derived CDR1 and CDR2 are MGHDK and SYGVNS. DNA of the CDR3: TGTGCCAGCATCGAGGGACAGGGGTTTTCTGAAGCTTTCTTT. Protein sequence: CASIEGQGFSEAFF.

The rearrangement uses TRBV7-3 and TRBJ2-3; D call uncertain. With 6 bases removed from V and 6 bases from J, the gap between germline ends came to 13 bases. The germline CDR1 and CDR2 sequences are SGHTA and FQGTGA. There are 13 residues in the CDR3. The CDR3 sequence: CASSSQYSDTQYF. CDR3 nucleotide sequence: TGTGCCAGCAGTTCCCAGTATTCCGATACGCAGTATTTT.

J is TRBJ2-5 and V is TRBV11-1, with D hard to call. The CDR3 loop spans 15 amino acids. V was pared by 3 bases and J by 4 bases, with 15 bases between. Germline-derived CDR1 and CDR2 are SGHAT and FQDESV (reference sequence). The CDR3 nucleotides read TGTGCCAGCAGCTTGGGTAATAGGGTGGTAGAGACCCAGTACTTC. Translated, it gives CASSLGNRVVETQYF.

This clone was picked up one time. This chain joins TRBV5-1 and TRBJ2-7, with D tentatively TRBD1 (6 bases). The germline V gene encodes CDR1 SGHRS and CDR2 YFSETQ. The CDR3 is 14 residues long. Trimming removed 5 bases at V and 5 bases at J, with 17 bases between. The CDR3 coding sequence is TGCGCCAGCAGTGGGGCTGGGGGCCAGAACGAGCAGTACTTC. Protein: CASSGAGGQNEQYF.

This chain links TRBV6-4 with TRBJ1-4; 10 nucleotides match TRBD1. Germline CDR1 MRHNA, CDR2 SNTAGT. Unmatched junction bases numbered 5, after V lost 0 bases and J lost 10 bases. The CDR3 length is 15 residues. The CDR3 sequence is CASSDSTGGQGKLFF. CDR3 DNA: TGTGCCAGCAGTGACTCGACAGGGGGCCAAGGAAAACTGTTTTTT.

CDR3: CASSAYIAGSSTGELFF. CDR3 bases: TGCGCCAGCAGCGCCTACATAGCGGGGTCGAGCACCGGGGAGCTGTTTTTT. The V gene is TRBV4-1, the J gene TRBJ2-2; 8 nucleotides line up with TRBD2. CDR3 length equals 17 residues. Germline lookup yields CDR1 MGHRA and CDR2 YSYEKL. V lost 5 bases to trimming and J lost 4 bases; unmatched junction nucleotides: 12.

This chain links TRBV30 with TRBJ1-3; TRBD1 agrees at 10 bases. The length of the CDR3 is 16 residues. The trim removed 3 bases at V and 2 bases at J, leaving 7 bases unmatched. The V gene's germline CDR1 is GTSNPN and CDR2 SVGIG (reference sequence). The CDR3 bases are TGTGCCTGGAGGGGGGACAGGGGCAGAGCTGGAAACACCATATATTTT. This sequence encodes CAWRGDRGRAGNTIYF.

The genes are TRBV2 and TRBJ2-5; D may be TRBD2 (6 bases). The V end lost 10 bases, the J end lost 5 bases, and 14 bases lay between the germline ends. CDR1 and CDR2 (germline): SNHLY, FYNNEI. The CDR3 is 12 residues long. CDR3: CAIWAGMETQYF. Here the CDR3 DNA reads TGTGCCATCTGGGCGGGGATGGAGACCCAGTACTTC.

This chain uses TRBV9 with TRBJ2-1; 7 bases match TRBD2. Germline CDR1 and CDR2: SGDLS and YYNGEE. CDR3 length equals 15 residues. V shed 4 bases and J 3 bases; nucleotides not matched to a gene: 7. DNA for the CDR3: TGTGCCAGCAGCACGGGGACTACCGTCTACAATGAGCAGTTCTTC. This encodes CASSTGTTVYNEQFF.

This clone was counted a single time. This chain connects TRBV9 to TRBJ1-1; D might be TRBD1 (6 bases). The CDR3 contains 15 residues. The V gene lost 4 bases and the J gene lost 4 bases, with 17 bases spanning the gap. Per germline, CDR1 SGDLS and CDR2 YYNGEE. The CDR3 loop is CASSPPQGRITEAFF. The DNA of the CDR3 is TGTGCCAGCAGCCCCCCCCAGGGGCGGATCACTGAAGCTTTCTTT.

This clone has a single count. The J gene is TRBJ1-1, the V gene TRBV6-5; possible D gene TRBD1, 6 bases. The V gene's germline CDR1 is MNHEY and CDR2 SVGAGI. There are 15 residues in the CDR3. V lost 7 bases and J lost 4, with 19 bases in between. The CDR3 sequence: CASTQRGVGGTEAFF. DNA for the CDR3: TGTGCCAGCACCCAGAGGGGGGTAGGGGGCACTGAAGCTTTCTTT.

This sequence joins TRBV5-1 and TRBJ1-1, with D possibly matching TRBD1 (5 bases). The CDR3 is 15 amino acids. From germline, CDR1 is SGHRS and CDR2 YFSETQ. V was cut by 2 bases and J by 1 base, with 12 bases left in between. CDR3 DNA sequence: TGCGCCAGCAGCTTACCGGACACGACGAACACTGAAGCTTTCTTT. This encodes CASSLPDTTNTEAFF.

The rearrangement joins TRBV7-2 to TRBJ1-5; no clear D gene. This CDR3 comprises 15 residues. The germline CDR1 and CDR2 sequences are SGHTA and FQGNSA. V was shortened by 5 bases and J by 1 base, with 12 bases between the two germline ends. CDR3 in amino acids: CASSPYFASNQPQHF. The DNA for the CDR3 is TGTGCCAGCAGCCCTTATTTTGCCAGCAATCAGCCCCAGCATTTT.

This clone was seen only a few times. The chain carries TRBV5-5 and TRBJ2-7, with 10 bases identical to TRBD1. With V trimmed by 0 bases and J by 0 bases, 3 bases remained unmatched. The germline gives CDR1 SGHKS, CDR2 YYEKEE (reference sequence). The CDR3 sequence is 16 residues long. As DNA, the CDR3 is TGTGCCAGCAGCTTGGTAGGACAGGGGGTCTCCTACGAGCAGTACTTC. This codes for CASSLVGQGVSYEQYF.

This chain connects TRBV10-3 to TRBJ2-5, with 10 positions matching TRBD1. Germline assignment: CDR1 ENHRY and CDR2 SYGVKD. J was trimmed by 4 bases and V by 6 bases; bases with no gene match: 5. The CDR3 is 14 amino acids. The CDR3: CAISSTGGGETQYF. The DNA of the CDR3 is TGTGCCATCAGCTCGACAGGGGGCGGAGAGACCCAGTACTTC.

V and J are TRBV2 and TRBJ1-1; D not resolved. The V gene lost 6 bases and the J gene lost 1 base, with 12 bases spanning the gap. The CDR3 contains 14 residues. Germline V gene data show CDR1 as SNHLY and CDR2 as FYNNEI. CDR3 bases: TGTGCCAGCAGCCTCCAACCCCCGAACACTGAAGCTTTCTTT. It translates to CASSLQPPNTEAFF.